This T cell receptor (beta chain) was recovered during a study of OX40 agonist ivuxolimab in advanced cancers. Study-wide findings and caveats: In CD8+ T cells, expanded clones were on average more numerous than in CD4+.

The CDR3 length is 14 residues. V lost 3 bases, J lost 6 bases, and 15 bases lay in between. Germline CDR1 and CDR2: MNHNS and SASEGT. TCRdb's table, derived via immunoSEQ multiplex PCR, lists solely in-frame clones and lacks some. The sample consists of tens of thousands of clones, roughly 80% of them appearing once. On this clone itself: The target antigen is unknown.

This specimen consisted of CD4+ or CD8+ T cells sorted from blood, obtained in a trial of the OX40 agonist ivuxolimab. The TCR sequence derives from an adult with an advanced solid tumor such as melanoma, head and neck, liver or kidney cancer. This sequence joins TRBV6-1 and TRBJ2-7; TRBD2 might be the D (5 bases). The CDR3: CASSDAAGGLEQYF. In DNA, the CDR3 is TGTGCCAGCAGTGACGCCGCGGGCGGCCTCGAGCAGTACTTC.